This TCR beta chain was recorded in a study of blood T cell repertoires in COVID-19. Across the study: Sites across the United States, Italy and Spain contributed samples from acute and convalescent COVID-19. From T cells, B-cell-depleted T cells, or PBMCs came the material, which was cDNA or gDNA.

Points on this clone: The sample holds other DNA sequences that translate to the same CDR3.

Germline V CDR1 and CDR2: LNHDA, SQIVND (reference sequence). V was pared by 3 bases and J by 1 base, with 9 bases between. The CDR3 sequence is 14 residues long. In the study's own analysis: Estimation of nucleated cell counts was performed using reference gene primer amplification. This table comes from immunoSEQ multiplex PCR, and its TCRdb copy is limited to in-frame clones, with some not included. D and trimming come from the DNA, and the V and J calls and clone size come from that table. The repertoire holds 200,000 to 300,000 clones, with 86% as singletons. The chain recombines TRBV19 with TRBJ1-1, with a tentative D call TRBD1 (5 bases). The sequencing sample was made of peripheral blood. The sequence derives from a woman aged 30 to 39 who had recovered from COVID-19. CDR3 in amino acids: CASSIRGGNTEAFF. DNA for the CDR3: TGTGCCAGTAGTATTAGGGGCGGGAACACTGAAGCTTTCTTT.